The sequence of this T cell receptor beta chain was determined in a study of blood T cell repertoires in COVID-19. Assay: immunoSEQ multiplex PCR; the TCRdb copy retains only in-frame clones and omits some. The sample has approximately 150,000 clones; roughly 85% are singletons. The ends were cut back, 0 bases at V and 3 bases at J, with 11 bases in the middle. The CDR3 is 15 amino acids. From germline, CDR1 is MNHNS and CDR2 SASEGT. This chain uses TRBV6-1 with TRBJ1-2, with D possibly being TRBD1 (5 bases). The specimen was peripheral blood. This receptor was identified in a woman older than 75 with acute or convalescent COVID-19. The CDR3 DNA is TGTGCCAGCAGTGAAGCAAGCGACAGATACTATGGCTACACCTTC. As protein: CASSEASDRYYGYTF.